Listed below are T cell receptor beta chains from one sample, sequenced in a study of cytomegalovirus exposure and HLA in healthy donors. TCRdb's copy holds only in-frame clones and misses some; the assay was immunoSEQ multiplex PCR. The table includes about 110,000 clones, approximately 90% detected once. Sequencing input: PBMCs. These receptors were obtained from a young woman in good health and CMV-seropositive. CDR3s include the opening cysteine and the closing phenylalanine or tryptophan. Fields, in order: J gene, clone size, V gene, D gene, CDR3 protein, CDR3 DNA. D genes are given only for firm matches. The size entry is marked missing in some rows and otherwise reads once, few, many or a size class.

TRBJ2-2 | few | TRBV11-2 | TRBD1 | CASSRQGAGELFF | TGTGCCAGCAGCAGACAGGGCGCCGGGGAGCTGTTTTTT
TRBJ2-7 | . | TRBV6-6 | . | CASSYSYYEQYF | TGTGCCAGCAGTTACTCCTACTACGAGCAGTACTTC
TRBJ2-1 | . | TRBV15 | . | CATSRDGGRGQFF | TGTGCCACCAGCAGAGATGGAGGGCGAGGGCAGTTCTTC
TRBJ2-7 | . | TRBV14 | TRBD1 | CASSPLGTAKAYEQYF | TGTGCCAGCAGCCCGTTAGGGACAGCCAAGGCGTACGAGCAGTACTTC
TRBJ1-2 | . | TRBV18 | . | CASSPRGSGYTF | TGTGCCAGCTCACCCCGGGGTAGTGGCTACACCTTC
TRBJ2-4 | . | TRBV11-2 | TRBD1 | CASRGQGVAKNIQYF | TGTGCCAGCAGGGGACAGGGAGTAGCCAAAAACATTCAGTACTTC
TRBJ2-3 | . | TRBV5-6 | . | CASSLGQVTDTQYF | TGTGCCAGCAGCCTGGGACAAGTCACAGATACGCAGTATTTT
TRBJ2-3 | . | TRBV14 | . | CASSQDPVGTPSTDTQYF | TGTGCCAGCAGCCAAGACCCAGTGGGCACTCCTAGCACAGATACGCAGTATTTT
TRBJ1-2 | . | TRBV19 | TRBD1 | CASTLLGDSSLYGYTF | TGTGCCAGTACCCTGCTAGGGGACAGTTCCCTCTATGGCTACACCTTC
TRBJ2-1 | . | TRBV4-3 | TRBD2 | CASSQLGTSGSYNEQFF | TGCGCCAGCAGCCAACTAGGGACTAGCGGTTCCTACAATGAGCAGTTCTTC
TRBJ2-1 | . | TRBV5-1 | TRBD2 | CASSLTSGGNVEQFF | TGCGCCAGCAGCTTGACTAGCGGGGGCAATGTGGAGCAGTTCTTC